Listed below are T cell receptor beta chains from one sample, sequenced in a study of blood T cell repertoires in COVID-19. Repertoires were generated with immunoSEQ multiplex PCR, while TCRdb's copy carries only in-frame clones and drops some. The sample carries roughly 160,000 clones, around 84% recorded once. The specimen was peripheral blood. These receptors came from a man aged 35-49 years with acute or convalescent COVID-19. The CDR3 runs from the conserved cysteine through the conserved F or W. A D gene is named only where the DNA matches it firmly. The listing skips clone size in some rows; elsewhere it reads once, few, many or a size class.

J	V	size	D	DNA	CDR3
TRBJ2-1	TRBV5-1	-	TRBD1	TGCGCCAGCACCCTGGGACAGGGAATCGGGAATGAGCAGTTCTTC	CASTLGQGIGNEQFF
TRBJ1-4	TRBV6-5	-	TRBD1	TGTGCCAGCAGAGGACAGGGGATGGTTGAAAAACTGTTTTTT	CASRGQGMVEKLFF
TRBJ2-7	TRBV6-5	few	-	TGTGCCAGCAGTCGCAGACTGGGGAGCTCCTACGAGCAGTACTTC	CASSRRLGSSYEQYF
TRBJ2-5	TRBV9	-	TRBD2	TGTGCCAGCAGCCCCCGACTAGCGGCACAAGAGACCCAGTACTTC	CASSPRLAAQETQYF
TRBJ2-7	TRBV18	few	TRBD1	TGTGCCAGCTCATTACAGGGGTATAACTACGAGCAGTACTTC	CASSLQGYNYEQYF
TRBJ2-3	TRBV5-1	-	TRBD2	TGCGCCAGCAGCCTATTTTCCGGACTAGGCCAAAGTAGCACAGATACGCAGTATTTT	CASSLFSGLGQSSTDTQYF
TRBJ2-7	TRBV6-5	-	TRBD1	TGTGCCAGCAGTCGACAGGGGGCATTCGAGCAGTACTTC	CASSRQGAFEQYF
TRBJ2-7	TRBV20-1	-	-	TGCAGTGCTAGTGGTCTGGTTCAGGGAAGGACCTACGAGCAGTACTTC	CSASGLVQGRTYEQYF
TRBJ1-5	TRBV27	-	TRBD1	TGTGCCAGCAGTTTACTGGGACAGAATCAGCCCCAGCATTTT	CASSLLGQNQPQHF
TRBJ2-7	TRBV7-9	once	-	TGTGCCAGCAGCTTAACACAGGGATACGAGCAGTACTTC	CASSLTQGYEQYF
TRBJ1-3	TRBV6-1	-	-	TGTGCCAGCAGTGATCTCTCGAGCTCTGGAAACACCATATATTTT	CASSDLSSSGNTIYF
TRBJ1-2	TRBV6-5	-	-	TGTGCCAGCAGCGGGCACACAGGTCGGAAGGATGGCTACACCTTC	CASSGHTGRKDGYTF
TRBJ1-3	TRBV7-2	-	-	TGTGCCAGCAGCTTACGCGGACAGTCTGGAAACACCATATATTTT	CASSLRGQSGNTIYF
TRBJ2-1	TRBV10-1	-	TRBD2	TGCGCCAGCAGTCCCCGGTCTAGCGGGTACAATGAGCAGTTCTTC	CASSPRSSGYNEQFF
TRBJ1-2	TRBV4-1	-	-	TGCGCCAGCAGCCAAGTGGGGGGGTTAAAAGGCTACACCTTC	CASSQVGGLKGYTF
TRBJ2-7	TRBV6-5	-	-	TGTGCCAGCACCCCCCCGGGGTTCTACGAGCAGTACTTC	CASTPPGFYEQYF
TRBJ1-2	TRBV5-4	-	-	TGTGCCAGCAGCGCGGGACCGGGGGGCTATGGCTACACCTTC	CASSAGPGGYGYTF
TRBJ1-1	TRBV4-1	-	-	TGCGCCAGCAGCCAAGATCAGGGCTGGGGAGCTTTCTTT	CASSQDQGWGAFF
TRBJ1-2	TRBV5-4	-	TRBD1	TGTGCCAGCAGCCCGACAGGGGACAACTATGGCTACACCTTC	CASSPTGDNYGYTF
TRBJ1-3	TRBV6-5	-	-	TGTGCCAGCAGTCGGGGGGAAAACACCATATATTTT	CASSRGENTIYF